This T cell receptor (beta chain) was observed in a study of blood T cell repertoires in COVID-19. About the research overall: Some COVID-19 samples were acute and others convalescent; all came from the United States, Italy and Spain.

This clone was observed once. After removal of 3 bases from V and 6 bases from J, the junction contained 13 bases not matched to a gene. CDR1 and CDR2 (germline): SGDLS, YYNGEE. This CDR3 spans 19 amino acids. Per the study methods: It was from reference gene primer amplification that nucleated cell counts were estimated. Clones were read by immunoSEQ multiplex PCR, and TCRdb kept only the in-frame ones, dropping some. V, J and clone size derive from that table, while D and trimming were established from the DNA sequence. The sample yields hundreds of thousands of clones, about 90% seen once. This chain uses TRBV9 with TRBJ2-3; 16 bases line up with TRBD2. Sequencing was performed on peripheral blood. The source is a woman aged 18-30 years who had recovered from COVID-19. The CDR3 is CASSAFQGTSGRVLDTQYF. CDR3 DNA sequence: TGTGCCAGCAGCGCCTTCCAAGGGACTAGCGGGAGGGTATTGGATACGCAGTATTTT. The full variable domain, in which reference TRBV9 and TRBJ2-3 provide the parts outside the CDR3, is DSGVTQTPKHLITATGQRVTLRCSPRSGDLSVYWYQQSLDQGLQFLIQYYNGEERAKGNILERFSAQQFPDLHSELNLSSLELGDSALYFCASSAFQGTSGRVLDTQYFGPGTRLTVL.